Listed here are 17 T cell receptor beta chains from one sample, sequenced in a study of neoadjuvant nivolumab and ipilimumab in lung cancer. The table came from immunoSEQ multiplex PCR; TCRdb's copy has only in-frame clones and leaves some out. The sample yields some 9,700 clones, roughly four fifths seen once. The sample in question was tumor tissue, obtained after neoadjuvant nivolumab, alone or with ipilimumab, at or shortly before surgery. These TCRs come from an adult with non-small cell lung cancer. Some clones in this sample may be carry-over from other donors' samples.

The J gene is TRBJ2-1, the V gene TRBV7-9; maybe TRBD2 (5 bases). This CDR3 is 14 amino acids long. The germline V and J ends were trimmed by 4 bases and 8 bases, with 15 bases remaining between them. Per germline, CDR1 SEHNR and CDR2 FQNEAQ (reference sequence). The CDR3 spells CASSSRTGRDEQFF. As DNA, the CDR3 is TGTGCCAGCAGCTCAAGGACTGGTCGTGATGAGCAGTTCTTC.

The chain recombines TRBV7-2 with TRBJ2-1; maybe TRBD2 (5 bases). Germline V gene sequence: CDR1 SGHTA, CDR2 FQGNSA. V lost 7 bases and J 6 bases, leaving 13 bases between the germline ends. The CDR3 runs 13 residues. The CDR3 bases are TGTGCCAGCACCCGTCGAGGGATCAATGAGCAGTTCTTC. Protein sequence: CASTRRGINEQFF.

The chain links TRBV14 to TRBJ2-2; TRBD1 might be the D (6 bases). The CDR3 is 16 residues long. V was cut by 3 bases and J by 6 bases, with 17 bases left in between. Germline V gene sequence: CDR1 SGHDN, CDR2 FVKESK. The CDR3 here is CASSQDTGSVAGELFF. CDR3 nucleotide sequence: TGTGCCAGCAGCCAGGACACAGGGTCAGTGGCCGGGGAGCTGTTTTTT.

The CDR3 loop is CASRLNRDEQFF. CDR3 DNA: TGTGCCAGCAGGTTGAACAGGGATGAGCAGTTCTTC. V gene TRBV4-2 combines with J gene TRBJ2-1; weak D call: TRBD1 (6 bases). CDR1 is LGHNA and CDR2 is YNFKEQ in the germline V gene. This CDR3 spans 12 amino acids. Trimming removed 6 bases at V and 8 bases at J, with 11 bases between.

The chain carries TRBV11-2 and TRBJ1-3; D may be TRBD1 (6 bases). The CDR3 contains 16 residues. Germline-derived CDR1 and CDR2 are SGHAT and FQNNGV. V shed 0 bases and J shed 3 bases, with 12 bases lying between them. CDR3: CASSLDKWTDGNTIYF. CDR3 nucleotides: TGTGCCAGCAGCTTAGATAAATGGACAGATGGAAACACCATATATTTT.

In this sample, this clone turned up a few times. The chain joins TRBV6-5 to TRBJ1-2; TRBD1 matches at 8 bases. The length of the CDR3 is 14 residues. Trimming at V came to 2 bases and at J to 6 bases, leaving 5 bases not matched to a gene. Germline V gene data show CDR1 as MNHEY and CDR2 as SVGAGI. CDR3 protein: CASSYQAGGHGYTF. The CDR3 bases are TGTGCCAGCAGTTACCAGGCAGGGGGCCATGGCTACACCTTC.

The CDR3 DNA reads as TGTGCCAGCAGCGCTCCGGGACGGAAATACAATGAGCAGTTCTTC. Its translation is CASSAPGRKYNEQFF. The rearrangement joins TRBV5-6 to TRBJ2-1; the D call may be TRBD1 or TRBD2 (5 bases each). CDR3 size: 15 residues. Germline CDR1 reads SGHDT; CDR2 reads YYEEEE. Trimming stripped 4 bases from V and 4 bases from J, with 15 bases between. Full variable domain (rest looked up from reference TRBV5-6 and TRBJ2-1): DAGVTQSPTHLIKTRGQQVTLRCSPKSGHDTVSWYQQALGQGPQFIFQYYEEEERQRGNFPDRFSGHQFPNYSSELNVNALLLGDSALYLCASSAPGRKYNEQFFGPGTRLTVL.

The chain employs TRBV11-3 and TRBJ2-1; 7 bases match TRBD2. Germline CDR1 reads SGHNT; CDR2 reads YENEEA. The V and J ends lost 1 base and 3 bases, in that order; junction bases with no gene match: 9. The CDR3 is made up of 17 amino acids. The chain's CDR3 is CASSLVSPSGYYNEQFF. In DNA form, the CDR3 reads TGTGCCAGCAGCTTAGTAAGCCCTAGCGGTTACTACAATGAGCAGTTCTTC. Filled out from reference TRBV11-3 and TRBJ2-1, the complete variable domain reads EAGVVQSPRYKIIEKKQPVAFWCNPISGHNTLYWYLQNLGQGPELLIRYENEEAVDDSQLPKDRFSAERLKGVDSTLKIQPAELGDSAVYLCASSLVSPSGYYNEQFFGPGTRLTVL.

The rearrangement uses TRBV27 and TRBJ1-1, with 10 bases matching TRBD1. Trimming cost V 5 bases and J 1 base; bases outside gene matches: 7. Germline loops: CDR1 MNHEY, CDR2 SMNVEV (reference sequence). The CDR3 runs to 16 residues. The CDR3 DNA is TGTGCCAGCAGTCACCGACAGGGGGCAAAGAACACTGAAGCTTTCTTT. As protein: CASSHRQGAKNTEAFF.

The J gene is TRBJ2-3, the V gene TRBV5-1; D gene unclear. The DNA matches TRBJ1-5 better at its end, which makes the J call doubtful. The CDR3 sequence is 14 residues long. Germline V gene data show CDR1 as SGHRS and CDR2 as YFSETQ. CDR3 bases: TGCGCCAGCAGCTTCAGCGGATACACAGATACGCAGCATTTT. It codes for CASSFSGYTDTQHF.

V gene TRBV2 combines with J gene TRBJ1-1; TRBD1 is a possible D gene (5 bases). This CDR3 has 15 amino acids. Germline V CDR1 and CDR2: SNHLY, FYNNEI. The V gene lost 6 bases and the J gene lost 1 base, with 15 bases spanning the gap. The CDR3 nucleotides read TGTGCCAGCAGGGCTGACAGTGGATCGAACACTGAAGCTTTCTTT. Its translation: CASRADSGSNTEAFF.

The chain recombines TRBV18 with TRBJ1-1, with D tentatively TRBD1 (5 bases). Germline V lookup: CDR1 KGHSH, CDR2 LQKENI. The CDR3 consists of 15 residues. Trimming removed 0 bases from V and 1 base from J, with 9 bases in between. The CDR3 DNA sequence: TGTGCCAGCTCACCACCGGGGACTCGGAACACTGAAGCTTTCTTT. Protein product: CASSPPGTRNTEAFF.

This sequence joins TRBV6-5 and TRBJ1-1; no clear D gene. This CDR3 comprises 13 residues. V gave up 8 bases and J gave up 5 bases, with 15 bases separating them. From germline, CDR1 is MNHEY and CDR2 SVGAGI. The CDR3 bases are TGTGCCAGCTTCGCGGTGGGTAGGACTGAAGCTTTCTTT. This translates into CASFAVGRTEAFF.

V usage is TRBV30 and J usage is TRBJ2-5, with a possible D match to TRBD2 (6 bases). CDR3 size: 15 residues. Germline V lookup: CDR1 GTSNPN, CDR2 SVGIG (reference sequence). Trimming left V 5 bases short and J 3 bases short, with 19 bases between. The CDR3 nucleotides read TGTGCCTGGGGCCACAGGACTATAGGAAAAGAGACCCAGTACTTC. This translates into CAWGHRTIGKETQYF.

The chain links TRBV7-2 to TRBJ1-2, with 7 bases aligning to TRBD1. The length of the CDR3 is 13 residues. From germline, CDR1 is SGHTA and CDR2 FQGNSA. The V and J ends lost 5 bases and 5 bases, in that order; junction bases with no gene match: 5. The CDR3 is CASSQGVRYGYTF. The CDR3 DNA follows: TGTGCCAGCAGCCAGGGGGTGAGGTATGGCTACACCTTC.

The V gene is TRBV5-1, the J gene TRBJ2-7, with D unresolved. Germline loops: CDR1 SGHRS, CDR2 YFSETQ. The CDR3 loop spans 13 amino acids. Trimming removed 0 bases from V and 3 bases from J, with 7 bases in between. This CDR3 reads CASSLEGDYEQYF. The CDR3 region has the DNA TGCGCCAGCAGCTTGGAAGGAGACTACGAGCAGTACTTC. The full variable domain, its missing parts supplied by reference TRBV5-1 and TRBJ2-7, is KAGVTQTPRYLIKTRGQQVTLSCSPISGHRSVSWYQQTPGQGLQFLFEYFSETQRNKGNFPGRFSGRQFSNSRSEMNVSTLELGDSALYLCASSLEGDYEQYFGPGTRLTVT.

This chain joins TRBV5-5 and TRBJ1-1; D call uncertain. Germline values: CDR1 SGHKS, CDR2 YYEKEE (reference sequence). Deletions cut 0 bases from V and 0 bases from J, with 3 bases between. The CDR3 spans 13 residues. CDR3 sequence: CASSLAVNTEAFF. The CDR3 coding sequence is TGTGCCAGCAGCTTGGCAGTGAACACTGAAGCTTTCTTT.